This entry describes one T cell receptor beta chain. The table came from immunoSEQ multiplex PCR; TCRdb's copy has only in-frame clones and leaves some out. The repertoire holds 250,000 to 400,000 clones, with roughly 90% as singletons. The sample originates from a study of blood T cell repertoires in COVID-19. Germline CDR1 SQVTM, CDR2 ANQGSEA. CDR3 size: 13 residues. V was clipped by 4 bases and J by 0 bases; unmatched bases: 2. Sequencing was carried out using peripheral blood. This TCR was recovered from a young woman with COVID-19, enrolled during active disease. The rearrangement uses TRBV29-1 and TRBJ2-5; 7 bases align to TRBD2. The CDR3 coding sequence is TGCAGCGTTGGGGGAGGGTACCAAGAGACCCAGTACTTC. This translates into CSVGGGYQETQYF. Based on the CDR3 plus reference TRBV29-1 and TRBJ2-5, the full variable domain is SAVISQKPSRDICQRGTSLTIQCQVDSQVTMMFWYRQQPGQSLTLIATANQGSEATYESGFVIDKFPISRPNLTFSTLTVSNMSPEDSSIYLCSVGGGYQETQYFGPGTRLLVL.